This T cell receptor (beta chain) was recovered during a study of CD8+ T cells in alopecia areata. Study as a whole: Tofacitinib administration persisted for 6 to 18 months, succeeded by 6 months off drug.

This clone showed up just a few times. The antigen remains unidentified. General study findings and limits: Scalp data also include sequences from resident alphabeta T cells of normal skin. For lesional scalp, especially alopecia totalis/universalis, clonality was higher than in normal scalp.

Isolated RNA was reverse transcribed into cDNA used as the sequencing template. Here immunoSEQ multiplex PCR was the method, and the copy in TCRdb shows in-frame clones only, minus some. This sample has under 250,000 clones, with about three fifths found just once. CDR3 length equals 11 residues. CDR1 is SQVTM, CDR2 ANQGSEA, per germline. V lost 7 bases and J lost 10, with 14 bases in between. PBMC-derived CD4+ and CD8+ T cells were sorted. The clonotype comes from a human donor with alopecia areata. The gene calls are TRBV29-1 and TRBJ2-1; no clear D gene. The sequenced sample was CD4+ T cells sorted from blood, obtained at week 0. CDR3 coding DNA: TGCAGCGGGAACCGATTGAGAGAGCAGTTCTTC. Translated, it gives CSGNRLREQFF.